This T cell receptor beta chain was recovered during a study of blood T cell repertoires in COVID-19. Study-wide context: Acute and convalescent COVID-19 samples came from the United States, Italy and Spain.

V was pared by 4 bases and J by 3 bases, with 6 bases of the junction left unmatched. From germline, CDR1 is KGHSH and CDR2 LQKENI. The CDR3 covers 14 residues. Profiled with immunoSEQ multiplex PCR; TCRdb holds only in-frame clones, not every one. Of some 120,000 clones detected, 90% appear once; the ten largest clones hold 4% to 5%. The sequenced sample was peripheral blood. V usage is TRBV18 and J usage is TRBJ2-7; 7 positions match TRBD1. This receptor was identified in a man aged 60 to 75 with COVID-19, enrolled during active disease. CDR3 DNA: TGTGCCAGCTCACAGGGGGCGGAACGCTACGAGCAGTACTTC. Protein: CASSQGAERYEQYF.